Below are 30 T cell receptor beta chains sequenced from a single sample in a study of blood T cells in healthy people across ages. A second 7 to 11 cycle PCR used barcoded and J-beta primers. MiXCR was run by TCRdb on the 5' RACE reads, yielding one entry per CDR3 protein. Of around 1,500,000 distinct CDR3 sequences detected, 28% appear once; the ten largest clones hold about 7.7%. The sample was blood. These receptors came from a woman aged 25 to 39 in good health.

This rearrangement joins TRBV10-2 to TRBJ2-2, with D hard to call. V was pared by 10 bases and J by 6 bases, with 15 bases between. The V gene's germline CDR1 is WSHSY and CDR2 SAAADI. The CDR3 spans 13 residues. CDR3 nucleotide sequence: TGCGCCACCCTCGTGGTGGGGTCCGGGGAGCTGTTTTTT. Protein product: CATLVVGSGELFF.

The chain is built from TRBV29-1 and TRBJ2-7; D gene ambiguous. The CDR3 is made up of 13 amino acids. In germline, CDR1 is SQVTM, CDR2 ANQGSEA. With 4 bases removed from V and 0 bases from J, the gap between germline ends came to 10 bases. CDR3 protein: CSVGQMSSYEQYF. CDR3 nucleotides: TGCAGCGTTGGTCAGATGAGCTCCTACGAGCAGTACTTC.

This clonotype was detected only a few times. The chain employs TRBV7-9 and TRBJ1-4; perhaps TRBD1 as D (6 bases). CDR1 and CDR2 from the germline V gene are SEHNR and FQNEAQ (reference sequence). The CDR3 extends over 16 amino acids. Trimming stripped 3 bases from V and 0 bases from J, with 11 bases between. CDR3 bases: TGTGCCAGCAGCTTTCGGGGACACGCAACTAATGAAAAACTGTTTTTT. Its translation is CASSFRGHATNEKLFF.

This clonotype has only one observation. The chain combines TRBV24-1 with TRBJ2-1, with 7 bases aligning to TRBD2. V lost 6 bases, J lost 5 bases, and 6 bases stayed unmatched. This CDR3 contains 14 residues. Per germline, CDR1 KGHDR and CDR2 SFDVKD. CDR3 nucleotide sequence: TGTGCCACCAGTAGGGACTACCTTAACAATGAGCAGTTCTTC. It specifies CATSRDYLNNEQFF.

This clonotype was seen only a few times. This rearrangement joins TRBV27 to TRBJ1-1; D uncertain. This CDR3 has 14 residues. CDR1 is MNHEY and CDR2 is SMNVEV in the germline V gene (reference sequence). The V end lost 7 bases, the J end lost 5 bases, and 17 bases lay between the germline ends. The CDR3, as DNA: TGTGCCAGCACCTTACGTGTGGGGTTGACTGAAGCTTTCTTT. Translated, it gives CASTLRVGLTEAFF.

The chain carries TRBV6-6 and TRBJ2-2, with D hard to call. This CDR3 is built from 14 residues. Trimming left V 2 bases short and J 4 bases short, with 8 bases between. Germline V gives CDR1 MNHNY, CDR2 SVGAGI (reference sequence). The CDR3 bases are TGTGCCAGCAGTTACGCCCCCCCCACCGGGGAGCTGTTTTTT. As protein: CASSYAPPTGELFF.

The CDR3 region is CASSPGQVGQPQHF. CDR3 coding DNA: TGTGCCAGCAGTCCCGGACAGGTGGGACAGCCCCAGCATTTT. The chain employs TRBV12-3 or TRBV12-4 and TRBJ1-5; 7 bases line up with TRBD1. Trimming at V came to 5 bases and at J to 7 bases, leaving 8 bases not matched to a gene. The CDR3 is 14 residues long.

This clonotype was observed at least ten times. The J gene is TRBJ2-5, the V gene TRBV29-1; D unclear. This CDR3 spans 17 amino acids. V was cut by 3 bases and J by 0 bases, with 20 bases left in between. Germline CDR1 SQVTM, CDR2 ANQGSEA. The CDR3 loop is CSVDLSPPEIDQETQYF. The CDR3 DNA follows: TGCAGCGTTGATTTAAGCCCCCCGGAAATCGACCAAGAGACCCAGTACTTC.

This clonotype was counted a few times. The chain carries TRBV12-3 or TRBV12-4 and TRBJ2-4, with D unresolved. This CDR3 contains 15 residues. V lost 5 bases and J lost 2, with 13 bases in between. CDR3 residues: CASSRFGDTKNIQYF. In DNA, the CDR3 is TGTGCCAGCAGTCGGTTTGGGGATACCAAAAACATTCAGTACTTC.

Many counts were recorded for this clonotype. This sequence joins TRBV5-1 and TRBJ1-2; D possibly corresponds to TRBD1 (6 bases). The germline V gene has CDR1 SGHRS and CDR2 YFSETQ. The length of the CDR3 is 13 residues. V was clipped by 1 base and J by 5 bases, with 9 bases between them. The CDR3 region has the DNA TGCGCCAGCAGCTTGAACAGGGAATATGGCTACACCTTC. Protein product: CASSLNREYGYTF.

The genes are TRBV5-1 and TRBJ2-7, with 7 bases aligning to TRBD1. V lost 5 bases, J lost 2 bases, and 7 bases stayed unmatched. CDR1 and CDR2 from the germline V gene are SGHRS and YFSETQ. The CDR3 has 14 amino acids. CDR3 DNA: TGCGCCAGCAGGGGACAGAGCCAAGCCTACGAGCAGTACTTC. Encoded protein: CASRGQSQAYEQYF.

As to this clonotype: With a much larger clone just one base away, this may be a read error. Written as DNA, the CDR3 is TGCGCCAGCAGCTGGATGGCGGGGGACAATGAGCAGTTCTTC. This sequence encodes CASSWMAGDNEQFF. The V call is TRBV5-1, the J call TRBJ2-1; 7 nucleotides match TRBD2. V was pared by 3 bases and J by 5 bases, with 5 bases of the junction left unmatched. Germline V lookup: CDR1 SGHRS, CDR2 YFSETQ. The CDR3 contains 14 residues.

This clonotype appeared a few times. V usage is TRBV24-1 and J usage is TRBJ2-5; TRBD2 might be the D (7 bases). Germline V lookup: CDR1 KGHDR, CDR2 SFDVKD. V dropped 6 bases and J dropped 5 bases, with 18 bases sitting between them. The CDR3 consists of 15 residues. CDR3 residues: CATSRRGALGETQYF. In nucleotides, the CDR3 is TGTGCCACCAGTCGTCGGGGGGCCTTGGGCGAGACCCAGTACTTC.

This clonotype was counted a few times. CDR3 protein: CATSTRDASDTQYF. The CDR3 DNA reads TGTGCCACCAGCACCCGGGATGCGTCAGATACGCAGTATTTT. The rearrangement links TRBV15 to TRBJ2-3; the D gene is possibly TRBD2 (5 bases). CDR1 LNHNV and CDR2 YYDKDF come from the germline V gene (reference sequence). The CDR3 runs to 14 residues. The V gene lost 4 bases and the J gene lost 4 bases, with 12 bases spanning the gap.

In nucleotides, the CDR3 is TGCAGCGTTGGACGGGACAGGGGGCGCCCGGGCACTGAAGCTTTCTTT. Its protein product is CSVGRDRGRPGTEAFF. The chain employs TRBV29-1 and TRBJ1-1; 12 positions match TRBD1. The trim removed 4 bases at V and 4 bases at J, leaving 10 bases unmatched. The germline V gene encodes CDR1 SQVTM and CDR2 ANQGSEA. This CDR3 is built from 16 residues.

The CDR3 nucleotides read TGTGCCAGCAGCAGCGGGAGATTCACAGATACGCAGTATTTT. It is translated as CASSSGRFTDTQYF. The rearrangement joins TRBV7-9 to TRBJ2-3; 8 bases fit TRBD2. The CDR3 is 14 residues long. V was pared by 5 bases and J by 2 bases, with 3 bases of the junction left unmatched. Germline V gene data show CDR1 as SEHNR and CDR2 as FQNEAQ (reference sequence).

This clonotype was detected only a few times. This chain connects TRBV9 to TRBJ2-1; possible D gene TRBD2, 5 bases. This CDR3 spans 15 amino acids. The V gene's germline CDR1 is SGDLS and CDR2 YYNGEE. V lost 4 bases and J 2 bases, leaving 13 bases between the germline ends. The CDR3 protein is CASSPALGTYNEQFF. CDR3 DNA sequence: TGTGCCAGCAGCCCCGCACTAGGGACCTACAATGAGCAGTTCTTC.

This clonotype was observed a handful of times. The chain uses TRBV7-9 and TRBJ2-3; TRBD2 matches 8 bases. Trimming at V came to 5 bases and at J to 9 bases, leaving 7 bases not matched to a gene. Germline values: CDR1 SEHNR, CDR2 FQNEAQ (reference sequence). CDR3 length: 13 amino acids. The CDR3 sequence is CASSRAGDPTQYF. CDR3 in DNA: TGTGCCAGCAGCAGAGCGGGAGACCCAACGCAGTATTTT.

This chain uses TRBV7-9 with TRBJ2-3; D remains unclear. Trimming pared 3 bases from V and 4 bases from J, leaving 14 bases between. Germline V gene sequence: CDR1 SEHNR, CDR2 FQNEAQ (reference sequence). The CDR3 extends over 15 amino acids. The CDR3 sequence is CASSFSQFIADTQYF. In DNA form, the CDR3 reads TGTGCCAGCAGCTTTTCGCAGTTTATCGCAGATACGCAGTATTTT. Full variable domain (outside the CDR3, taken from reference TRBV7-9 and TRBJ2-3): DTGVSQNPRHKITKRGQNVTFRCDPISEHNRLYWYRQTLGQGPEFLTYFQNEAQLEKSRLLSDRFSAERPKGSFSTLEIQRTEQGDSAMYLCASSFSQFIADTQYFGPGTRLTVL.

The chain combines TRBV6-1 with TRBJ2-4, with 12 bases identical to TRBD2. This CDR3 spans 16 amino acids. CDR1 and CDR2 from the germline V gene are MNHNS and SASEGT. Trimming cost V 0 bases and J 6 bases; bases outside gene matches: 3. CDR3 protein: CASSEARTSGTNIQYF. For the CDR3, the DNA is TGTGCCAGCAGTGAAGCCAGGACTAGCGGGACAAACATTCAGTACTTC.

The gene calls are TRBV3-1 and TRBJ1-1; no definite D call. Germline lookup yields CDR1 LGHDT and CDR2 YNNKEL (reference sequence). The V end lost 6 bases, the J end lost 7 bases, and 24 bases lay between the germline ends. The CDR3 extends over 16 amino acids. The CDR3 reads CASSPQTSGVSNEAFF. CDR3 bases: TGTGCCAGCAGTCCCCAGACTAGTGGGGTGAGCAATGAAGCTTTCTTT.

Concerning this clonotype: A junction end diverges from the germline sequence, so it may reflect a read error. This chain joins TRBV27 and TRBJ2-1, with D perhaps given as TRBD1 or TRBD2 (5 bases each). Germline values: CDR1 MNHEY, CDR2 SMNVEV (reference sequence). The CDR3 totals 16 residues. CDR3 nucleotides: TGTGCCAGCACCCCTACACCGGGACCCTCCCACAATGAGCAGTTCTTC. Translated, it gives CASTPTPGPSHNEQFF.

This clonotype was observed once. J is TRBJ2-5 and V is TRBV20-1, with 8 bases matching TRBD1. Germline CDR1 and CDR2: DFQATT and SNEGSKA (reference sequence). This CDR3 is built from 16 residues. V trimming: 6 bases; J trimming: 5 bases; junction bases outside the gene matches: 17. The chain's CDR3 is CSAPPRGRGLRETQYF. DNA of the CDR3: TGCAGTGCCCCCCCAAGGGGCAGGGGGCTCAGGGAGACCCAGTACTTC.

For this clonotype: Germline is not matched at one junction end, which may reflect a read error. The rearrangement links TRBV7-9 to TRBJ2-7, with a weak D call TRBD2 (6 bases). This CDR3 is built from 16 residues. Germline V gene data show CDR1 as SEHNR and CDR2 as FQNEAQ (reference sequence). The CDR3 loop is CTSSFLLSGGPREQYF. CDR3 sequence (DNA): TGTACCAGCAGCTTTCTTCTTTCAGGAGGGCCCAGGGAGCAGTACTTC.

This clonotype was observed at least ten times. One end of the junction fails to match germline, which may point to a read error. In DNA, the CDR3 is TGTGCCAGCAGCGGAACAGGGGGCGGCGAGACCCAGTACTTC. Translated: CASSGTGGGETQYF. The chain couples TRBV5-1 to TRBJ2-5; 9 bases line up with TRBD1. The length of the CDR3 is 14 residues. Looked up from germline, CDR1 is SGHRS and CDR2 is YFSETQ.

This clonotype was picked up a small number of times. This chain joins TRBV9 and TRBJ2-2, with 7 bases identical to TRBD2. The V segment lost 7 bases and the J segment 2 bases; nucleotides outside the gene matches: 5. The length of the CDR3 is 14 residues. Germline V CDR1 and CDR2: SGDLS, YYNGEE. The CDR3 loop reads CASQRDLNTGELFF. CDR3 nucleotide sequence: TGTGCCAGCCAGCGGGACCTAAACACCGGGGAGCTGTTTTTT.

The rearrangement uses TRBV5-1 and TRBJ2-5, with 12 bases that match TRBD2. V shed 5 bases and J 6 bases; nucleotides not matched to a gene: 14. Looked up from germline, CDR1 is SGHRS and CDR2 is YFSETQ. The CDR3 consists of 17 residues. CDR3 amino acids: CASSPGTSGPPGKTQYF. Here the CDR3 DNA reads TGCGCCAGCAGTCCCGGGACTAGCGGGCCCCCGGGGAAGACCCAGTACTTC. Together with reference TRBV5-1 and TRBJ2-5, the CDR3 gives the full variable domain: KAGVTQTPRYLIKTRGQQVTLSCSPISGHRSVSWYQQTPGQGLQFLFEYFSETQRNKGNFPGRFSGRQFSNSRSEMNVSTLELGDSALYLCASSPGTSGPPGKTQYFGPGTRLLVL.

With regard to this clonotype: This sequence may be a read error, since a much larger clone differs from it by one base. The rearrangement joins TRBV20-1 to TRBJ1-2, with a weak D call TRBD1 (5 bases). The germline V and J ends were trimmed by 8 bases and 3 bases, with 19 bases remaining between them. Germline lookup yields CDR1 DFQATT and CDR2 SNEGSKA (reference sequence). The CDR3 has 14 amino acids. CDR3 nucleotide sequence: TGCAGTACTCTAGAGGTCGGGGGATACTATGGCTACACCTTC. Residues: CSTLEVGGYYGYTF.

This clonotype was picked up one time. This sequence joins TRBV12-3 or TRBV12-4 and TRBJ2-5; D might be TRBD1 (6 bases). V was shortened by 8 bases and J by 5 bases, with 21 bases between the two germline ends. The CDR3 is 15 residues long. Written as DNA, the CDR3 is TGTGCCAGCTCCCCCAACAGGGTAGGGATGGAGACCCAGTACTTC. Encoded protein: CASSPNRVGMETQYF.

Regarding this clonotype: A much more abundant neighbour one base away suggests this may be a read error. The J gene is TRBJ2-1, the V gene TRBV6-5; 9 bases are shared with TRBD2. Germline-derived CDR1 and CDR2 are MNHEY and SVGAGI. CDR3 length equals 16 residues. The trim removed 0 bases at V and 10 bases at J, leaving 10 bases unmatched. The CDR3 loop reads CASSYSQTSGLYEQFF. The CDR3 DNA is TGTGCCAGCAGTTACTCCCAGACTAGCGGCCTCTACGAGCAGTTCTTC.